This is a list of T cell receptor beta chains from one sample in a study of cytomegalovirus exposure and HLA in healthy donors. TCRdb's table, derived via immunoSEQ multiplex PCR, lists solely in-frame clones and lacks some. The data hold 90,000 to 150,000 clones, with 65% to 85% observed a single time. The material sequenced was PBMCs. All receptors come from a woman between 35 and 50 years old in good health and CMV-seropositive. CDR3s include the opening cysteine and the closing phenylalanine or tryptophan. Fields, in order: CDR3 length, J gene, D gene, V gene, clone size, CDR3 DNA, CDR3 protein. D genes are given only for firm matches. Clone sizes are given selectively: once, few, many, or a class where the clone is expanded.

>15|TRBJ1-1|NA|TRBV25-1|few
TGTGCCAGCAGTGTAGGAGGACTCTTGAACACTGAAGCTTTCTTT
CASSVGGLLNTEAFF
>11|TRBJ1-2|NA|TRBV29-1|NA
TGCAGCGTTGACAGGGCCTATGGCTACACCTTC
CSVDRAYGYTF
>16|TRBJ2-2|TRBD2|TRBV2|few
TGTGCCAGCAGTGAAGGCATAGCGGGAGTCGGCGGGGAGCTGTTTTTT
CASSEGIAGVGGELFF
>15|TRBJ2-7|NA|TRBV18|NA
TGTGCCAGCTCACCACGTCGGGACTGGTCCTACGAGCAGTACTTC
CASSPRRDWSYEQYF
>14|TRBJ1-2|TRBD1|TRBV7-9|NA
TGTGCCAGCAGCCCAGCCGGGACAGGGTATGGCTACACCTTC
CASSPAGTGYGYTF
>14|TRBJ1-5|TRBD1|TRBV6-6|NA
TGTGCCAGCACGATAGACAGGGTTGGGCAGCCCCAGCATTTT
CASTIDRVGQPQHF
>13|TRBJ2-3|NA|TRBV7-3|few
TGTGCCAGCAGCTTAACCGGCACAGATACGCAGTATTTT
CASSLTGTDTQYF
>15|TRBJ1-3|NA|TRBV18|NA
TGTGCCAGCCAAAACCAACAGGGCTCTGGAAACACCATATATTTT
CASQNQQGSGNTIYF
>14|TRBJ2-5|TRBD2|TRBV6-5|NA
TGTGCCAGCACCCCGGGAGCGGGAGAGGAGACCCAGTACTTC
CASTPGAGEETQYF
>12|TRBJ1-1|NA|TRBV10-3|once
TGTGCCATCAGGGACTGGAACACTGAAGCTTTCTTT
CAIRDWNTEAFF
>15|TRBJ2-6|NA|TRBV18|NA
TGTGCCAGCTCACCAGTTTACTCTGGGGCCAACGTCCTGACTTTC
CASSPVYSGANVLTF
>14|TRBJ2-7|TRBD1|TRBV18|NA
TGTGCCAGCTCAGGGACAGAGAGAAGCTACGAGCAGTACTTC
CASSGTERSYEQYF
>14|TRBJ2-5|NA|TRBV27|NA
TGTGCCAGCAGTTTTTTGGGGGGACAGGAGACCCAGTACTTC
CASSFLGGQETQYF
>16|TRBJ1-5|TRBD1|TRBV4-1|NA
TGCGCCAGCAGCCATACAGGGGATACGAGCAATCAGCCCCAGCATTTT
CASSHTGDTSNQPQHF
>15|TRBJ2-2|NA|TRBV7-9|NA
TGTGCCAGCCCCCAGGGCCTAAAACTAACCGGGGAGCTGTTTTTT
CASPQGLKLTGELFF
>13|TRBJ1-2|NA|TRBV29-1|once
TGCAGCGTTGATAGGACAGCTAACTATGGCTACACCTTC
CSVDRTANYGYTF
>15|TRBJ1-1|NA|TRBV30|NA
TGTGCCTGGAGTGTACGAGGCTTTCCGAACACTGAAGCTTTCTTT
CAWSVRGFPNTEAFF
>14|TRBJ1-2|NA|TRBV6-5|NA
TGTGCCAGCAGTTACTCAGTCAGTAACTATGGCTACACCTTC
CASSYSVSNYGYTF
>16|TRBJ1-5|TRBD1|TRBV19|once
TGTGCCAGCCGCGTTGGAGGGGGCCGTAGCAATCAGCCCCAGCATTTT
CASRVGGGRSNQPQHF
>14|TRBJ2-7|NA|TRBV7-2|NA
TGTGCCAGCAGCTCAGAGGGTCCCTCCTACGAGCAGTACTTC
CASSSEGPSYEQYF
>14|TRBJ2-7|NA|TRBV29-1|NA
TGCAGCGCCCTAGGCTGGACGCGGGGTTACGAGCAGTACTTC
CSALGWTRGYEQYF
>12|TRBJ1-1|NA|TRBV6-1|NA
TGTGCCAGCAGTGCAAAAAGCTGGGAAGCTTTCTTT
CASSAKSWEAFF
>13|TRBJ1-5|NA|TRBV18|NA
TGTGCCAGCTCCCCAACAGGGAATCAGCCCCAGCATTTT
CASSPTGNQPQHF
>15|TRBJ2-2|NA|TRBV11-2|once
TGTGCCAGCAGCTTAGTGGTAGGGGACACCGGGGAGCTGTTTTTT
CASSLVVGDTGELFF
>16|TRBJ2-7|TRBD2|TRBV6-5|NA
TGTGCCAGCAGTTATTCAGTTAGCGGGGGGAACTACGAGCAGTACTTC
CASSYSVSGGNYEQYF
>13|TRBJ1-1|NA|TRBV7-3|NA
TGTGCCAGCAGCTTGGGAGCGGAAACTGAAGCTTTCTTT
CASSLGAETEAFF
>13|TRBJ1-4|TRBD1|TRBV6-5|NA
TGTGCCAGCAGGGACAGGGCGAATGAAAAACTGTTTTTT
CASRDRANEKLFF
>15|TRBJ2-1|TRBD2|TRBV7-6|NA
TGTGCCAGCAGCCAAGGAACTAGCGCCTACAATGAGCAGTTCTTC
CASSQGTSAYNEQFF
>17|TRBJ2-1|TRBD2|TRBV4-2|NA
TGTGCCAGCAGCCAACCGTCTAGCGGGGGGGGATACAATGAGCAGTTCTTC
CASSQPSSGGGYNEQFF
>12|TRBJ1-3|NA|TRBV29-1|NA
TGCAGCGTTGAAAGGGGGATAAACACCATATATTTT
CSVERGINTIYF
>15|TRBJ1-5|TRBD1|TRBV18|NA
TGTGCCAGCTCACGACAGGGTGATAGCAATCAGCCCCAGCATTTT
CASSRQGDSNQPQHF
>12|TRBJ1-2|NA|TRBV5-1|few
TGCGCCAGTCGTCCGGAGGACTATGGCTACACCTTC
CASRPEDYGYTF
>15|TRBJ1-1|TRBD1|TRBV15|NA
TGTGCCACCAGCAGTTTTACAGGGGGCCGGACTGAAGCTTTCTTT
CATSSFTGGRTEAFF
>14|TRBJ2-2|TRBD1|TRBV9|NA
TGTGCCAGCGCCCGACAGGGGGGCACCGGGGAGCTGTTTTTT
CASARQGGTGELFF
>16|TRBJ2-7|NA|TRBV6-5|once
TGTGCCAGCAGTTACCTCCCGGGACAACGGCTAAGTTTGCAGTACTTC
CASSYLPGQRLSLQYF
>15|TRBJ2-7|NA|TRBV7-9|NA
TGTGCCAGCAGCCCCCCCTCTAACAGGGTCTACGAGCAGTACTTC
CASSPPSNRVYEQYF
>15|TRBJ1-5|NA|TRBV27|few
TGTGCCAGCAGTTATGGGACAAACGGGAATCAGCCCCAGCATTTT
CASSYGTNGNQPQHF
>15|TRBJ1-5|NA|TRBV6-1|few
TGTGCCAGCAATGGCCAGGGGAGCGGCAATCAGCCCCAGCATTTT
CASNGQGSGNQPQHF
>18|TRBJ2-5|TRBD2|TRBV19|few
TGTGCCAGTAGTATAGCGGGGACTAGCGGGAGGGTCCAAGAGACCCAGTACTTC
CASSIAGTSGRVQETQYF
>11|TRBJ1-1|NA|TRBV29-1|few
TGCAGCGTTGTGCAGACAGCTGAAGCTTTCTTT
CSVVQTAEAFF
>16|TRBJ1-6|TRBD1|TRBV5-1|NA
TGCGCCAGCAGCTCGGTGGACAGGGGAGAGAGTTCACCCCTCCACTTT
CASSSVDRGESSPLHF
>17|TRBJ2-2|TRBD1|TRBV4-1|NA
TGCGCCAGCAGCCAAGTGGATATGGGACAGGTCACCGGGGAGCTGTTTTTT
CASSQVDMGQVTGELFF
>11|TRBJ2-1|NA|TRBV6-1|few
TGTGCCAGCAGTTTAGCATATGAGCAGTTCTTC
CASSLAYEQFF
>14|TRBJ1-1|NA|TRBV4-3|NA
TGCGCCAGCAGCCAAGAGCCAGGGCGAACTGAAGCTTTCTTT
CASSQEPGRTEAFF
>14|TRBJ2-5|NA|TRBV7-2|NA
TGTGCCAGCAGCTTACAACAGGGGGGGGAGACCCAGTACTTC
CASSLQQGGETQYF
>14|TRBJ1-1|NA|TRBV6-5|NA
TGTGCCAGCAGCTCCGCAGGGTCCAACACTGAAGCTTTCTTT
CASSSAGSNTEAFF
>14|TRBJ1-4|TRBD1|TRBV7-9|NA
TGTGCCAGCAGCTTGAGACAGGGTGGTGAAAAACTGTTTTTT
CASSLRQGGEKLFF
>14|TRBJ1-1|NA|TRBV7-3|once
TGTGCCAGCAGCTTAGACCAGGGGAACACTGAAGCTTTCTTT
CASSLDQGNTEAFF
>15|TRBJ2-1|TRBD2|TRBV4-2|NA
TGTGCCAGCAGCTCTAGCGGGGGGGGCTACAATGAGCAGTTCTTC
CASSSSGGGYNEQFF
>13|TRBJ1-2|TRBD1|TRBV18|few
TGTGCCAGCTCACCAGGACAGGGGTCTGGCTACACCTTC
CASSPGQGSGYTF
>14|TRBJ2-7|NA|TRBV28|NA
TGTGCCAGCAGTTCCCACGCGGAACTTAACGAGCAGTACTTC
CASSSHAELNEQYF
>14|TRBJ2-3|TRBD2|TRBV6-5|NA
TGTGCCAGCAGTATACTTACGGGAGGGAATACGCAGTATTTT
CASSILTGGNTQYF
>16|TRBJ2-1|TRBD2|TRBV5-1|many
TGCGCCAGCAGCTTGGACCCGGGGGGGCAGTACAATGAGCAGTTCTTC
CASSLDPGGQYNEQFF
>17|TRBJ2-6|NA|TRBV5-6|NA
TGTGCCAGCAGCTTAAGGCAACAGGATCCTGGGGCCAACGTCCTGACTTTC
CASSLRQQDPGANVLTF
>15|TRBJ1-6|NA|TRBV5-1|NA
TGCACCAGCAGCTTGTTACTAGGGTTGAATTCACCCCTCCACTTT
CTSSLLLGLNSPLHF
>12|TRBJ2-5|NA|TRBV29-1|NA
TGCAGCGGACACAGGTCCCCGGGGGCCCAGTACTTC
CSGHRSPGAQYF
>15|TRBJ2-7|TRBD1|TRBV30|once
TGTGCCTCGGTATCTCGGGACAGGCCGACCTACGAGCAGTACTTC
CASVSRDRPTYEQYF
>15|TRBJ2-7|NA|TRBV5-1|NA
TGCGCCAGCAGCTTCATGGACAGCGGATTAGGCGAGCAGTACTTC
CASSFMDSGLGEQYF
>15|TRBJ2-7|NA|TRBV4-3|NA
TGCGCCAGCAGCCAAGATTTCGCAGGGACCTACGAGCAGTACTTC
CASSQDFAGTYEQYF